This T cell receptor (beta chain) was found in a study of T cell responses to AZD1222 COVID-19 vaccine listed by TCRdb under 2021. A note on the overall study: AZD1222 recipients whose second dose came at about 4 weeks and those whose second dose came at about 12 weeks were combined into one group, since spike-specific TCR depth and breadth did not differ between the two schedules. TCR sequencing was performed for roughly 240 trial participants, of whom around 200 were given two doses of AZD1222 and 26 were given two doses of MenACWY control vaccine. Trial participants were enrolled into age subgroups of 18-55, 56-69 and 70-plus years, which contained roughly 150, 30 and 60 TCR-sequenced participants, respectively. What the research found in general, with its limitations: Conclusions about previously exposed vaccinees are limited, since just a handful of AZD1222 recipients were seropositive for SARS-CoV-2 at baseline. A significant rise in spike-specific TCR breadth and depth was observed after two AZD1222 doses relative to day 0 and relative to MenACWY recipients. Participants were mostly white British, with more females than males. The authors suggested clonal diversity may have been underestimated. Because no day 14 peak-response samples were available, the repertoires could be characterized only after the peak T cell response. The 56-69-year group was small, and its depth increase did not reach significance, likely because of low power. The vaccine-associated CD4 TCRs covered the entire spike protein, and the dominant responses fell in regions 160-218 and 743-854. Epitopes outside the regions mutated in the B.1.351 and B.1.1.7 variants were reportedly recognized by nearly half of the unique spike-specific TCRs.

A note on this clone: Its binding antigen is unknown. Base qualities were left out, and no much larger clone turns up one base away.

The CDR3 regions of human TCRbeta chains were analyzed by immunosequencing. The published analysis was carried out like this. TCRs in the repertoires were compared against a reference library of SARS-CoV-2-specific TCRs that had been generated with the MIRA antigen-specificity platform. Breadth was defined as the fraction of unique TCRs that were SARS-CoV-2-associated, and depth was defined as the fraction of total T cells that were SARS-CoV-2-associated. Using the MIRA data, each spike-specific TCR was mapped to the spike region that the TCR reacts to and placed in a CD4 or CD8 class. Log10-transformed breadth and depth values were compared by one-way ANOVA with Sidak's multiple comparisons tests. TCRdb limited this immuneACCESS table to in-frame rearrangements with V and J called. A share of clones is missing; checked studies link under half to unresolved V genes, and the rest is unexplained. The V and J calls and the clone size are those of that table, but D and trimming were determined from the DNA. In this sample the table shows tens of thousands of clones, around 88% of which occur a single time. The top ten clones comprise 15% to 20% of the sample.

The time point label for this specimen denotes: baseline before first vaccination. Vaccinee samples were obtained from the UK trials COV001 and COV002, which included a single-blind randomized controlled phase 2/3 trial of AZD1222 (ChAdOx1 nCoV-19) in healthy adults. Trial participant PBMC samples were collected at day 0 and day 28 after the second dose for TCRbeta chain sequencing. Deletion took 0 bases off V and 0 bases off J, with a span of 9 bases between the germline ends. The CDR3 numbers 15 residues from cysteine through phenylalanine. The retained sequence is limited to the CDR3, 45 bases, with the frame set at the first base. Looking up the germline V gene (reference sequence) yields CDR1 SGHNT and CDR2 YYREEE.

The sequencing used peripheral blood, collected on day 0 of AZD1222 vaccination. The chain joins TRBV5-4 to TRBJ1-1; TRBD1 is a possible D gene, resting on 5 matching bases. The TCR sequence derives from an adult in good health. The CDR3 region: CASSLDNRMNTEAFF. Read as DNA, the sequence is TGTGCCAGCAGCTTGGATAACAGGATGAACACTGAAGCTTTCTTT.